This TCR beta chain is drawn from a study of cytomegalovirus exposure and HLA in healthy donors. The sample holds a few counts of this clone. Its specificity is unknown. This CDR3 spans 15 amino acids. CDR1 is SEHNR and CDR2 is FQNEAQ in the germline V gene (reference sequence). The V and J ends lost 1 base and 0 bases respectively, with 8 bases between them. A multiplex PCR was run with 60 Vbeta primers and 13 Jbeta primers. TCRdb's table, derived via immunoSEQ multiplex PCR, lists solely in-frame clones and lacks some. The sample yields more than 95,000 clones, approximately 70% seen once. Study-level results: TCR beta sequences reportedly predicted most subjects' HLA-A and HLA-B alleles accurately.

This chain uses TRBV7-9 with TRBJ2-3; D call uncertain. The receptor comes from a man aged 55-75 years in good health and CMV-seropositive. Sequencing was carried out using PBMCs. The CDR3 is CASSLGGFSTDTQYF. CDR3 DNA sequence: TGTGCCAGCAGCTTAGGCGGATTTAGCACAGATACGCAGTATTTT.